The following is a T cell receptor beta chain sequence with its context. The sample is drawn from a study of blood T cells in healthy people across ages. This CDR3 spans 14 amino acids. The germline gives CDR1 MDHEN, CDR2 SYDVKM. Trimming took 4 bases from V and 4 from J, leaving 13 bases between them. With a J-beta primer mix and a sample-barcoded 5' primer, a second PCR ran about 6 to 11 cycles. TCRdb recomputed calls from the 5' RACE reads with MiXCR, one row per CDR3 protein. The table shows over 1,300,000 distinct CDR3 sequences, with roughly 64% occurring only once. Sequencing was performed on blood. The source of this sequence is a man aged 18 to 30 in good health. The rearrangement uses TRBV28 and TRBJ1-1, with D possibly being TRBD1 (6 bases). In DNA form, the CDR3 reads TGTGCCAGCAGTTCTTCAGGGGAAGTCACTGAAGCTTTCTTT. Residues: CASSSSGEVTEAFF.